This T cell receptor (beta chain) was sequenced during a study of siplizumab effects on memory and regulatory T cells. Regarding the study as a whole: Memory cells seemed less diverse than naive T cells, which seemed major alloresponse contributors.

Points on this clone: Its antigen is currently unknown.

Using immunoSEQ multiplex PCR, the repertoire was profiled, and TCRdb retains in-frame clones only, with some absent. Altogether approximately 75,000 clones are present, 93% being singletons, with the ten largest covering less than 5.5%. With V trimmed by 9 bases and J by 6 bases, 10 bases remained unmatched. The CDR3 has 14 residues. Germline assignment: CDR1 LNHNV and CDR2 YYDKDF (reference sequence). This TCR came from a human donor in good health. The chain recombines TRBV15 with TRBJ2-1; 8 bases agree with TRBD2. The sample was CD8+ T cells sorted from blood. The CDR3 region has the DNA TGTGCCACAGGCCTGGCACGGGGGGGCAATGAGCAGTTCTTC. It encodes CATGLARGGNEQFF.